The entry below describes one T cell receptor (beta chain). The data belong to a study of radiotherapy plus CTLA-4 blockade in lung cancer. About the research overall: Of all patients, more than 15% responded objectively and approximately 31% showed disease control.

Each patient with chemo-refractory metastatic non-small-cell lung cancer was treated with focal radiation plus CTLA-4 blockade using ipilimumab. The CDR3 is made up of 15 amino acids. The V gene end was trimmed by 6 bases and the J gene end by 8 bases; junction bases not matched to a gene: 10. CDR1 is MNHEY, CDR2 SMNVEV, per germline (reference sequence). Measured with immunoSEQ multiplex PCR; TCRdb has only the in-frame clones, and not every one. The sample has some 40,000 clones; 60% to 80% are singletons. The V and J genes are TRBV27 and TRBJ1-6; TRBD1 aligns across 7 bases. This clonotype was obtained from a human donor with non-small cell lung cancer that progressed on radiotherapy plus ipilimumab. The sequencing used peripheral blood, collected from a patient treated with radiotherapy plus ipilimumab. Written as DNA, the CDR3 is TGTGCCAGCAGGACGACAGGGAACGGAGATTCACCCCTCCACTTT. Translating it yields CASRTTGNGDSPLHF.